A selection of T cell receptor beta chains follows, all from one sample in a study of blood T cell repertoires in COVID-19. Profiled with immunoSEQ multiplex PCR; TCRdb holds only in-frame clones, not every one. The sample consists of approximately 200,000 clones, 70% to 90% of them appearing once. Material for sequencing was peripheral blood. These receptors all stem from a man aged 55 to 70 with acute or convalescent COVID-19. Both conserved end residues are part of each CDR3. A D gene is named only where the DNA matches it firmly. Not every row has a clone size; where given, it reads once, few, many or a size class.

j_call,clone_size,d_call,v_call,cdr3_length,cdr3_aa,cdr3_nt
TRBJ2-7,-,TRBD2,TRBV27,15,CASTPLERESREQYF,TGTGCCAGCACTCCTTTGGAGCGGGAGTCGAGGGAGCAGTACTTC
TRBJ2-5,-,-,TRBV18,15,CASSPKQAQLETQYF,TGTGCCAGCTCACCGAAGCAGGCCCAATTGGAGACCCAGTACTTC
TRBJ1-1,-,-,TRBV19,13,CASREEGRTEAFF,TGTGCCAGTAGAGAAGAGGGTAGAACTGAAGCTTTCTTT
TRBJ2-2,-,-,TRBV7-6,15,CASSSDRLNTGELFF,TGTGCCAGCAGCTCTGACAGACTGAACACCGGGGAGCTGTTTTTT
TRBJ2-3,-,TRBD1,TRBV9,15,CASSDDRGSTDTQYF,TGTGCCAGCAGCGACGACAGGGGGAGCACAGATACGCAGTATTTT
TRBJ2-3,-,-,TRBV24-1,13,CATSDLSADTQYF,TGTGCCACCAGTGATTTGAGTGCGGATACGCAGTATTTT
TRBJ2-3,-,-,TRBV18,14,CASSPSAGTDTQYF,TGTGCCAGCTCACCAAGTGCGGGCACAGATACGCAGTATTTT
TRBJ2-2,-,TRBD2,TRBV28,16,CASSLGLAGGAGELFF,TGTGCCAGCAGTCTCGGACTAGCGGGAGGCGCCGGGGAGCTGTTTTTT
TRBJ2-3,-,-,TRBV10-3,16,CAISEGPGVGTDTQYF,TGTGCCATCAGTGAAGGGCCAGGGGTGGGCACAGATACGCAGTATTTT
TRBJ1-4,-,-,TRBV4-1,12,CASSQDSEKLFF,TGCGCCAGCAGCCAGGACAGTGAAAAACTGTTTTTT
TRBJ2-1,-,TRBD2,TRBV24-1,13,CATSVGGRSEQFF,TGTGCCACCAGTGTAGGCGGGAGGAGTGAGCAGTTCTTC
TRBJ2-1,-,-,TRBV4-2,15,CASSQGDSGYNEQFF,TGTGCCAGCAGCCAAGGGGATAGCGGATACAATGAGCAGTTCTTC
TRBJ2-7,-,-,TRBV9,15,CASSERDRGWDEQYF,TGTGCCAGCAGCGAGAGAGACCGGGGATGGGACGAGCAGTACTTC
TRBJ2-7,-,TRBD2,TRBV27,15,CASSYRGGPLFEQYF,TGTGCCAGCAGTTACCGGGGGGGACCCCTGTTTGAGCAGTACTTC
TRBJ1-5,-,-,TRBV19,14,CASSIRAGNQPQHF,TGTGCCAGTAGTATTCGTGCAGGGAATCAGCCCCAGCATTTT
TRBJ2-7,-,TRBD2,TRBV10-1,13,CASSEAGAGEQYF,TGCGCCAGCAGTGAGGCGGGAGCGGGTGAGCAGTACTTC
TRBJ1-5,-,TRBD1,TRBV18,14,CASSSDRGNQPQHF,TGTGCCAGCTCATCAGACAGGGGTAATCAGCCCCAGCATTTT
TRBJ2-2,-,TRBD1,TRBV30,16,CAWSPMDRPPWGELFF,TGTGCCTGGAGTCCTATGGACAGGCCCCCATGGGGGGAGCTGTTTTTT
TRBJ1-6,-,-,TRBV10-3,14,CAISESRANSPLHF,TGTGCCATCAGTGAGTCAAGAGCAAATTCACCCCTCCACTTT
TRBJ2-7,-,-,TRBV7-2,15,CASSTGDAGPNEQYF,TGTGCCAGCAGCACGGGAGACGCGGGACCTAACGAGCAGTACTTC
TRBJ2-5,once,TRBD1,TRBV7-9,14,CASSRDRGQETQYF,TGTGCCAGCAGCAGGGACAGGGGGCAAGAGACCCAGTACTTC
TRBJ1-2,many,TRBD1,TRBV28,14,CASREGTGGEGYTF,TGTGCCAGCAGGGAGGGGACAGGGGGAGAAGGCTACACCTTC
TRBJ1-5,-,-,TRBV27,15,CASSPRAGENQPQHF,TGTGCCAGCAGTCCCCGGGCAGGGGAAAATCAGCCCCAGCATTTT
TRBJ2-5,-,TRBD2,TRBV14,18,CASSLASGTRRGQETQYF,TGTGCCAGCAGCCTAGCGTCAGGGACTAGGAGGGGACAAGAGACCCAGTACTTC
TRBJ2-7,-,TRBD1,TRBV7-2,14,CASSHRGDTYEQYF,TGTGCCAGCAGCCACAGGGGGGATACCTACGAGCAGTACTTC
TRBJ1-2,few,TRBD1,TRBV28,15,CAIQVQGIANYGYTF,TGTGCCATCCAGGTACAGGGGATAGCTAACTATGGCTACACCTTC
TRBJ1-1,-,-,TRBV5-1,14,CASSLAQGNTEAFF,TGCGCCAGCAGCTTGGCACAGGGGAACACTGAAGCTTTCTTT
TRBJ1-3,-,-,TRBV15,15,CATSMTVSSGNTIYF,TGTGCCACCAGCATGACAGTCAGCTCTGGAAACACCATATATTTT
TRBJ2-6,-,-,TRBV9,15,CASSVAPSGANVLTF,TGTGCCAGCAGCGTAGCTCCCTCTGGGGCCAACGTCCTGACTTTC
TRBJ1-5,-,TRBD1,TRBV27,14,CASKLGQDNQPQHF,TGTGCCAGCAAACTGGGACAGGACAATCAGCCCCAGCATTTT
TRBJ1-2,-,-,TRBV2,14,CASTPTGPTYGYTF,TGTGCCAGCACCCCGACAGGACCAACCTATGGCTACACCTTC
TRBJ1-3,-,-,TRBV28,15,CASSLQGGSGNTIYF,TGTGCCAGCAGTCTGCAGGGTGGCTCTGGAAACACCATATATTTT
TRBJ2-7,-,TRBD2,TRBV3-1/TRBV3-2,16,CASSQGLISGRAGQYF,TGTGCCAGCAGCCAAGGCCTGATTAGCGGGAGGGCCGGGCAGTACTTC
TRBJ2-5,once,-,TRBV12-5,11,CASAPEETQYF,TGTGCTAGTGCTCCCGAGGAGACCCAGTACTTC
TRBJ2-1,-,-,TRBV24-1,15,CATSDLPGNQNEQFF,TGTGCCACCAGTGATTTGCCAGGGAACCAGAATGAGCAGTTCTTC
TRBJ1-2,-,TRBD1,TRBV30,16,CAWSVPGTGGNYGYTF,TGTGCCTGGAGTGTACCAGGGACAGGGGGCAACTATGGCTACACCTTC
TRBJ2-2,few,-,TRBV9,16,CASSPNAGFGTGELFF,TGTGCCAGCAGCCCTAACGCAGGGTTTGGCACCGGGGAGCTGTTTTTT
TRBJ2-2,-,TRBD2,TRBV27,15,CASSFWTSGTGELFF,TGTGCCAGCAGTTTCTGGACTAGCGGGACCGGGGAGCTGTTTTTT
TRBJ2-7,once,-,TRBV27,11,CASRSSYEQYF,TGTGCCAGCAGGAGCTCCTACGAGCAGTACTTC
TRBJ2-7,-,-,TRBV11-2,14,CASSLGTGSYEQYF,TGTGCCAGCAGCTTAGGTACGGGCTCCTACGAGCAGTACTTC
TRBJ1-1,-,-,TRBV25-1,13,CASSDLNGGEAFF,TGTGCCAGCAGTGACCTCAACGGGGGTGAAGCTTTCTTT
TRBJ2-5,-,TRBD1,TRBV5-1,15,CASSFGGQGGETQYF,TGCGCCAGCAGCTTTGGGGGACAGGGCGGCGAGACCCAGTACTTC